The rows below give T cell receptor beta chains drawn from one sample of a study of blood T cell repertoires in COVID-19. This table comes from immunoSEQ multiplex PCR, and its TCRdb copy is limited to in-frame clones, with some not included. The table records approximately 230,000 clones, 85% to 90% of them present only once. Sequenced material: PBMCs or T cells enriched from blood (not recorded which). Receptors originate from a man in his forties or fifties who had recovered from COVID-19. The CDR3 runs from the conserved cysteine through the conserved F or W. The order of the fields is clone size, D gene, V gene, J gene, CDR3 protein, CDR3 DNA. D genes are given only for firm matches. Clone size is not always given. Where it is, it says once, few, many or a class for expanded clones.

>.|TRBD2|TRBV5-1|TRBJ2-1
CASSRAGLALNEQFF
TGCGCCAGCAGCAGGGCGGGACTAGCGCTCAATGAGCAGTTCTTC
>.|.|TRBV4-1|TRBJ2-7
CASSHGVGDEQYF
TGCGCCAGCAGCCACGGTGTGGGCGACGAGCAGTACTTC
>.|.|TRBV4-1|TRBJ2-7
CASSQEPRGDEQYF
TGCGCCAGCAGCCAAGAACCCCGTGGAGACGAGCAGTACTTC
>.|.|TRBV5-1|TRBJ1-1
CASSFPGPLGLNTEAFF
TGCGCCAGCAGCTTTCCTGGACCGTTGGGGCTGAACACTGAAGCTTTCTTT
>.|TRBD1|TRBV19|TRBJ1-5
CASSIPGTGINQPQHF
TGTGCCAGTAGTATTCCAGGGACAGGGATCAATCAGCCCCAGCATTTT
>few|.|TRBV27|TRBJ1-2
CASSYHMSANYGYTF
TGTGCCAGCAGTTACCACATGAGCGCTAACTATGGCTACACCTTC
>.|TRBD1|TRBV30|TRBJ1-5
CAWSGQGQPQHF
TGTGCCTGGAGTGGACAGGGGCAGCCCCAGCATTTT
>.|.|TRBV6-2/TRBV6-3|TRBJ1-1
CASSYPGVRTEAFF
TGTGCCAGCAGTTACCCGGGGGTGAGGACTGAAGCTTTCTTT
>once|TRBD1|TRBV5-1|TRBJ2-7
CASRSQGNTYEQYF
TGCGCCAGCAGGTCACAGGGGAACACCTACGAGCAGTACTTC
>once|TRBD1|TRBV5-6|TRBJ2-7
CASSFGQGAVNEQYF
TGTGCCAGCAGCTTTGGGCAGGGGGCCGTCAACGAGCAGTACTTC
>.|TRBD1|TRBV2|TRBJ2-5
CASSWGQGLRETQYF
TGTGCCAGCAGTTGGGGACAGGGGCTTCGGGAGACCCAGTACTTC
>.|TRBD1|TRBV11-2|TRBJ2-3
CASSPGTGGDTQYF
TGTGCCAGCAGCCCGGGGACAGGGGGAGATACGCAGTATTTT
>.|.|TRBV6-5|TRBJ1-4
CASSKTQEKLFF
TGTGCCAGCAGTAAAACACAGGAAAAACTGTTTTTT
>.|.|TRBV21-1|TRBJ1-2
CASSNLRGTRTNYGYTF
TGTGCCAGCAGCAATCTTCGGGGGACCCGAACTAACTATGGCTACACCTTC
>.|TRBD2|TRBV19|TRBJ2-1
CASSRGTGTRDNEQFF
TGTGCCAGTAGTAGAGGGACCGGGACTAGGGACAATGAGCAGTTCTTC
>.|TRBD1|TRBV19|TRBJ2-7
CASSPRTGTYEQYF
TGTGCCAGTAGTCCCCGGACAGGGACCTACGAGCAGTACTTC
>.|.|TRBV15|TRBJ2-5
CATSRGMRETQYF
TGTGCCACCAGCAGAGGGATGCGGGAGACCCAGTACTTC
>.|.|TRBV4-3|TRBJ2-5
CASSPVDSSKETQYF
TGCGCCAGCAGCCCTGTGGACTCGTCAAAAGAGACCCAGTACTTC
>.|.|TRBV14|TRBJ2-5
CASSRLPRGSPQETQYF
TGTGCCAGCAGCCGCTTACCTCGGGGGAGCCCTCAAGAGACCCAGTACTTC
>.|TRBD1|TRBV5-1|TRBJ2-1
CASSYGQGAYNEQFF
TGCGCCAGCAGCTACGGGCAGGGGGCCTACAATGAGCAGTTCTTC
>.|.|TRBV5-1|TRBJ2-1
CASSLSGNNEQFF
TGCGCCAGCAGCTTGTCAGGGAACAATGAGCAGTTCTTC
>.|TRBD1|TRBV6-5|TRBJ1-4
CASSSRQGGWEKLFF
TGTGCCAGCAGTTCTAGACAGGGTGGTTGGGAAAAACTGTTTTTT
>once|.|TRBV5-6|TRBJ1-3
CASSLNADMAGNTIYF
TGTGCCAGCAGCCTCAATGCCGACATGGCTGGAAACACCATATATTTT
>once|TRBD2|TRBV6-5|TRBJ2-7
CASHLGVAGRHEQYF
TGTGCCAGCCATCTAGGGGTAGCGGGGCGGCACGAGCAGTACTTC
>.|.|TRBV29-1|TRBJ1-1
CSVADRNTEAFF
TGCAGCGTCGCAGACAGGAACACTGAAGCTTTCTTT
>.|.|TRBV10-3|TRBJ1-5
CAISDERLNQPQHF
TGTGCCATCAGTGATGAGCGCCTGAATCAGCCCCAGCATTTT
>.|.|TRBV6-2/TRBV6-3|TRBJ2-5
CASSYVAVQETQYF
TGTGCCAGCAGTTACGTAGCGGTTCAAGAGACCCAGTACTTC
>.|.|TRBV9|TRBJ2-7
CASGAYQGWGNEQYF
TGTGCCTCCGGGGCTTATCAGGGGTGGGGTAACGAGCAGTACTTC
>.|TRBD2|TRBV30|TRBJ2-1
CAWSASTSGNEQFF
TGTGCCTGGAGCGCCTCGACTAGCGGGAATGAGCAGTTCTTC
>once|TRBD1|TRBV7-2|TRBJ1-5
CASQGAASNQPQHF
TGTGCCTCCCAGGGGGCAGCTAGCAATCAGCCCCAGCATTTT
>.|TRBD2|TRBV7-8|TRBJ2-1
CASSLVPGLAGAARSNEQFF
TGTGCCAGCAGCTTAGTACCGGGACTAGCGGGGGCGGCTCGGAGCAATGAGCAGTTCTTC
>.|.|TRBV27|TRBJ1-1
CASSLSSAPSAAFF
TGTGCCAGCAGTTTATCTAGTGCCCCGTCAGCGGCTTTCTTT
>.|TRBD2|TRBV7-3|TRBJ2-2
CASSPWAGANTGELFF
TGTGCCAGCAGCCCTTGGGCGGGGGCGAACACCGGGGAGCTGTTTTTT
>.|.|TRBV14|TRBJ2-5
CASSPSGAPGTQYF
TGTGCCAGCAGCCCGAGTGGGGCCCCGGGGACCCAGTACTTC
>.|TRBD1|TRBV5-1|TRBJ2-3
CASSLVRGQADTQYF
TGCGCCAGCAGCTTGGTCAGGGGGCAGGCAGATACGCAGTATTTT
>.|TRBD1|TRBV28|TRBJ2-7
CASIPGGTGHYEQYF
TGTGCCAGCATCCCAGGGGGGACAGGGCACTACGAGCAGTACTTC
>.|.|TRBV5-5|TRBJ1-2
CASSSQGFYTF
TGTGCCAGCAGCTCCCAGGGGTTCTACACCTTC
>.|TRBD1|TRBV6-4|TRBJ2-1
CASSVDRGWNEQFF
TGTGCCAGCAGTGTCGACAGGGGATGGAATGAGCAGTTCTTC
>.|.|TRBV5-4|TRBJ1-2
CASSLRREMANYGYTF
TGTGCCAGCAGCTTACGGCGGGAAATGGCTAACTATGGCTACACCTTC
>.|.|TRBV7-9|TRBJ1-2
CASTSEAFYGYTF
TGTGCCAGCACCTCGGAGGCCTTCTATGGCTACACCTTC
>.|.|TRBV3-1/TRBV3-2|TRBJ1-2
CASSQSSLKSYGYTF
TGTGCCAGCAGCCAAAGCTCTTTAAAGTCCTATGGCTACACCTTC
>once|.|TRBV14|TRBJ2-3
CASSQARTSSTDTQYF
TGTGCCAGCAGCCAAGCTAGGACATCTAGCACAGATACGCAGTATTTT
>.|.|TRBV5-6|TRBJ1-3
CASSLYGNTIYF
TGTGCCAGCAGCTTGTATGGAAACACCATATATTTT
>.|.|TRBV11-2|TRBJ1-5
CASRAGFADQPQHF
TGTGCCAGCAGGGCAGGGTTTGCGGATCAGCCCCAGCATTTT
>once|TRBD1|TRBV4-2|TRBJ1-2
CASSQEIQGALGYTF
TGTGCCAGCAGCCAAGAAATCCAGGGGGCGCTTGGCTACACCTTC
>once|.|TRBV19|TRBJ1-5
CASSQVTDEPQHF
TGTGCCAGTAGTCAGGTAACAGACGAGCCCCAGCATTTT
>.|.|TRBV30|TRBJ1-1
CAWKELGGTEAFF
TGTGCCTGGAAAGAGTTGGGGGGCACTGAAGCTTTCTTT